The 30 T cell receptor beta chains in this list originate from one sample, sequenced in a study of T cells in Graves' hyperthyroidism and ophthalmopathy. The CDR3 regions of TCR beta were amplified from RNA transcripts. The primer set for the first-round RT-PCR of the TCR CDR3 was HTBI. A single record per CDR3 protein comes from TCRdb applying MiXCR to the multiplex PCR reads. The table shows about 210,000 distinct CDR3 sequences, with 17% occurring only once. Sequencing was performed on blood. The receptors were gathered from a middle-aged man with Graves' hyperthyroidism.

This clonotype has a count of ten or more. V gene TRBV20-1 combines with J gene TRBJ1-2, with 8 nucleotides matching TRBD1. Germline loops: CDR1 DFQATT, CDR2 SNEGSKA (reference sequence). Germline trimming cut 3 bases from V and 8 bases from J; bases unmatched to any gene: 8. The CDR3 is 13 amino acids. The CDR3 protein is CSASKPGGGGYTF. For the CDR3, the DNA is TGCAGTGCTAGCAAACCAGGGGGCGGCGGCTACACCTTC.

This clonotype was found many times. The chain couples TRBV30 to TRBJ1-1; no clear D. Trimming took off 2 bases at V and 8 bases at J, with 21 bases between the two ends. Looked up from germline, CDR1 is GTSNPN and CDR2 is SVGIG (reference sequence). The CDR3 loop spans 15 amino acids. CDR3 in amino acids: CAWSPLGETLFEAFF. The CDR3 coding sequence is TGTGCCTGGAGTCCACTTGGAGAGACACTGTTCGAAGCTTTCTTT.

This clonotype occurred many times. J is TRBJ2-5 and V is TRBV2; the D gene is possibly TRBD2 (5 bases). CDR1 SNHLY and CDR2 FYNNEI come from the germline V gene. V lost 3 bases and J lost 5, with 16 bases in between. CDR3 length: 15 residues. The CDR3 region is CASSDLSLATETQYF. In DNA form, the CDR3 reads TGTGCCAGCAGTGATCTTAGTCTAGCAACCGAGACCCAGTACTTC.

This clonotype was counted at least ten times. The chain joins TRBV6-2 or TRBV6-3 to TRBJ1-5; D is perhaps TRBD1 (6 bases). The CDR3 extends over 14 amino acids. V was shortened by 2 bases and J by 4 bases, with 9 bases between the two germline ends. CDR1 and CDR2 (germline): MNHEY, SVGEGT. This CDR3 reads CASSYRTGNQPQHF. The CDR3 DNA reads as TGTGCCAGCAGTTACCGTACAGGGAATCAGCCCCAGCATTTT.

The CDR3 loop is CASSDNRDSYTF. Here the CDR3 DNA reads TGTGCCAGCTCAGACAACAGGGACAGCTACACCTTC. V usage is TRBV18 and J usage is TRBJ1-2; a possible D gene is TRBD1 (6 bases). There are 12 residues in the CDR3. V lost 5 bases and J 9 bases, leaving 13 bases between the germline ends. CDR1 is KGHSH and CDR2 is LQKENI in the germline V gene.

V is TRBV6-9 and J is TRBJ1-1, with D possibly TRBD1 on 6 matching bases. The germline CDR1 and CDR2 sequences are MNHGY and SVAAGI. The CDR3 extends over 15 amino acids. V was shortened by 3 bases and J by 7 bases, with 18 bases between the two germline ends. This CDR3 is CASSYGGGRGREAFF. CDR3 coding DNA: TGTGCCAGCAGTTACGGAGGGGGGCGCGGCCGTGAAGCTTTCTTT.

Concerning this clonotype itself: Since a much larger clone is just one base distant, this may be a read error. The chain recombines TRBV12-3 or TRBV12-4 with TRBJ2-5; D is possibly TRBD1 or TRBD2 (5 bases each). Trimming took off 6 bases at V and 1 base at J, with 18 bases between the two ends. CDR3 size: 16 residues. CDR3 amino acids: CASSRDRKYSQETQYF. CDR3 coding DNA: TGTGCCAGCAGCCGGGACCGGAAGTATAGCCAAGAGACCCAGTACTTC.

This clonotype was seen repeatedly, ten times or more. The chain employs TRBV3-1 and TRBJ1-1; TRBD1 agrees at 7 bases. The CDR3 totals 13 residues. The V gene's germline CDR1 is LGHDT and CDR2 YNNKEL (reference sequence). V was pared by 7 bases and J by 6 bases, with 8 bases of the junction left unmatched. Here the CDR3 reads CASNSDRSAEAFF. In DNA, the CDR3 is TGTGCCAGCAACTCGGACAGGAGCGCTGAAGCTTTCTTT. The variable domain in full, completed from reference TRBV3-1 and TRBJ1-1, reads DTAVSQTPKYLVTQMGNDKSIKCEQNLGHDTMYWYKQDSKKFLKIMFSYNNKELIINETVPNRFSPKSPDKAHLNLHINSLELGDSAVYFCASNSDRSAEAFFGQGTRLTVV.

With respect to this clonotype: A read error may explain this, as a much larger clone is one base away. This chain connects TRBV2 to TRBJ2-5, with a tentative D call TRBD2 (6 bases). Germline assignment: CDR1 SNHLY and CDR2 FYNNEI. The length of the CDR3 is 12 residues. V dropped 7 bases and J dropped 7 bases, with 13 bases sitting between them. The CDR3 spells CASMAFGRTQYF. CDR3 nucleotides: TGTGCCAGCATGGCATTCGGGAGGACCCAGTACTTC. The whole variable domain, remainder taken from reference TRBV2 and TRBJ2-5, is EPEVTQTPSHQVTQMGQEVILRCVPISNHLYFYWYRQILGQKVEFLVSFYNNEISEKSEIFDDQFSVERPDGSNFTLKIRSTKLEDSAMYFCASMAFGRTQYFGPGTRLLVL.

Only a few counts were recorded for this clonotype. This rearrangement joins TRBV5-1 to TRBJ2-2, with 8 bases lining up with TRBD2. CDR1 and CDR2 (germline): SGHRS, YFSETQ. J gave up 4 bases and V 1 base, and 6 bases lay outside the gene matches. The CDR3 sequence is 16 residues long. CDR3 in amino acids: CASSLRPAGVTGELFF. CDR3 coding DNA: TGCGCCAGCAGCTTGCGCCCAGCGGGAGTCACCGGGGAGCTGTTTTTT.

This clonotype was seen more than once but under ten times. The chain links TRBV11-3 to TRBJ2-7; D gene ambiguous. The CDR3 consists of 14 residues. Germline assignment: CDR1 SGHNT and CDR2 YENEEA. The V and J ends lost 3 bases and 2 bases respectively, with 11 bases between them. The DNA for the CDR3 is TGTGCCAGCAGCTTGGTCAGGAGCGCCTACGAGCAGTACTTC. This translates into CASSLVRSAYEQYF.

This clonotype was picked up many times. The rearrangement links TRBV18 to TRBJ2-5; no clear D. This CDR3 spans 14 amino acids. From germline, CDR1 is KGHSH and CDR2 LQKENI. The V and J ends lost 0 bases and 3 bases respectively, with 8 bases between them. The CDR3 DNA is TGTGCCAGCTCACCACCAAATCTTGAAGAGACCCAGTACTTC. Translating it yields CASSPPNLEETQYF.

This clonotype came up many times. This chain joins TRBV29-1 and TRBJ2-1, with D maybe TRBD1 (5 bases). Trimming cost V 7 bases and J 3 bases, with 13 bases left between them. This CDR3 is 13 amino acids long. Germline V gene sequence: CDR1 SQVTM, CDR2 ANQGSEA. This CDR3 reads CSGGPVGYNEQFF. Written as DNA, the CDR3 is TGCAGCGGGGGCCCCGTGGGCTACAATGAGCAGTTCTTC.

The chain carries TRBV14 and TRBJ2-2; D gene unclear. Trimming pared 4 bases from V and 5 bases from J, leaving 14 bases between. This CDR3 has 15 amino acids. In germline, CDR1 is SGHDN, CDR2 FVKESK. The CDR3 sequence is CASSPAGIWTGELFF. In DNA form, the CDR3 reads TGTGCCAGCAGCCCGGCAGGTATCTGGACCGGGGAGCTGTTTTTT.

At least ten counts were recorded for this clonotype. The DNA for the CDR3 is TGTGCCAGCAGCCCCGGACAGGTTTTCCCTGAAGCTTTCTTT. Its protein product is CASSPGQVFPEAFF. The V and J genes are TRBV28 and TRBJ1-1; 7 positions agree with TRBD1. Germline lookup yields CDR1 MDHEN and CDR2 SYDVKM. V shed 6 bases, J shed 6 bases, and the junction held 10 bases outside the gene matches. This CDR3 has 14 amino acids.

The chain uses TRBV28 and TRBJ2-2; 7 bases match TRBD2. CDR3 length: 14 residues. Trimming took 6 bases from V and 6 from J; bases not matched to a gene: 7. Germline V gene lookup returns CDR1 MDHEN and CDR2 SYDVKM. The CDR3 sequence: CASRGGSWAGELFF. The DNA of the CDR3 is TGTGCCAGCAGGGGCGGGAGCTGGGCCGGGGAGCTGTTTTTT.

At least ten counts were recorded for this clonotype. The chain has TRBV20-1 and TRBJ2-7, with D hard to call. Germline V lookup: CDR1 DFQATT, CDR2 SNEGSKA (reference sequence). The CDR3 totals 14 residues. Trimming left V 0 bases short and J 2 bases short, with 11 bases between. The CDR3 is CSAREDLRPYEQYF. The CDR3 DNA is TGCAGTGCTAGAGAGGACCTTCGCCCCTACGAGCAGTACTTC.

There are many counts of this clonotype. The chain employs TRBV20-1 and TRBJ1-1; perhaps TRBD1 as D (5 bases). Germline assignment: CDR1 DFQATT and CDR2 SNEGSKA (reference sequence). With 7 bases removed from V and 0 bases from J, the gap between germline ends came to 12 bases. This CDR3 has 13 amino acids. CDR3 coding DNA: TGCAGTGGGCGCAGGGAGATGAACACTGAAGCTTTCTTT. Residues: CSGRREMNTEAFF.

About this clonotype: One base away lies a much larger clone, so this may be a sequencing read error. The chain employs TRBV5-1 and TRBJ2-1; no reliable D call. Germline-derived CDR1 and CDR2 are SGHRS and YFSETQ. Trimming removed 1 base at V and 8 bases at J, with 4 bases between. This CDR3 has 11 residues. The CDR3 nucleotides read TGCGCCAGCAGCTTGAAGTATGAGCAGTTCTTC. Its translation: CASSLKYEQFF. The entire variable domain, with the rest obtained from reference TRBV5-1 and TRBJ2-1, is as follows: KAGVTQTPRYLIKTRGQQVTLSCSPISGHRSVSWYQQTPGQGLQFLFEYFSETQRNKGNFPGRFSGRQFSNSRSEMNVSTLELGDSALYLCASSLKYEQFFGPGTRLTVL.

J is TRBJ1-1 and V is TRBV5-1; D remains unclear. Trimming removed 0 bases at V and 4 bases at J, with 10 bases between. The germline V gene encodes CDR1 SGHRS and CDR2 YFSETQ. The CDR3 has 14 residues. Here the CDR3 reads CASSLEHGVTEAFF. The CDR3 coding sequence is TGCGCCAGCAGCTTGGAGCACGGGGTCACTGAAGCTTTCTTT. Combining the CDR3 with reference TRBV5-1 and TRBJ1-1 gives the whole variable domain KAGVTQTPRYLIKTRGQQVTLSCSPISGHRSVSWYQQTPGQGLQFLFEYFSETQRNKGNFPGRFSGRQFSNSRSEMNVSTLELGDSALYLCASSLEHGVTEAFFGQGTRLTVV.

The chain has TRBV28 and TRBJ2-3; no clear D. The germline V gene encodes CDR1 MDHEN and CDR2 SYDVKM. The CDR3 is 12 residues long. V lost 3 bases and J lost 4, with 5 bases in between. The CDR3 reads CASSFVADTQYF. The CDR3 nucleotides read TGTGCCAGCAGTTTTGTCGCAGATACGCAGTATTTT.

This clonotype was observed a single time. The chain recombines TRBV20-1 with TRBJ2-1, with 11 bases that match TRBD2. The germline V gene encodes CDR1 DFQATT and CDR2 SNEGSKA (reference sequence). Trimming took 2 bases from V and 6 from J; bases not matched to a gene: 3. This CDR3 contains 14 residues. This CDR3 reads CSARTSGGRNEQFF. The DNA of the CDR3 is TGCAGTGCTAGAACTAGCGGGGGACGCAATGAGCAGTTCTTC.

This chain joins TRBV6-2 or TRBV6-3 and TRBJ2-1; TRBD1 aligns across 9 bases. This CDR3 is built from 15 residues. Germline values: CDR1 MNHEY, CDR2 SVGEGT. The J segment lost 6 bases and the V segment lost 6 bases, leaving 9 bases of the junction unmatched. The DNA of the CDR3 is TGTGCCAGCAGGGGGGGACAGGGAGATGTCAATGAGCAGTTCTTC. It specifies CASRGGQGDVNEQFF.

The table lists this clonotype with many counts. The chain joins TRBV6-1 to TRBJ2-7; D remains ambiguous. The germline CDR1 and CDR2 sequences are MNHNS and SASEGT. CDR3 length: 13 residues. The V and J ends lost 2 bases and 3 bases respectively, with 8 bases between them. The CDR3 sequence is CASSETTVYEQYF. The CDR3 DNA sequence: TGTGCCAGCAGTGAAACCACAGTCTACGAGCAGTACTTC.

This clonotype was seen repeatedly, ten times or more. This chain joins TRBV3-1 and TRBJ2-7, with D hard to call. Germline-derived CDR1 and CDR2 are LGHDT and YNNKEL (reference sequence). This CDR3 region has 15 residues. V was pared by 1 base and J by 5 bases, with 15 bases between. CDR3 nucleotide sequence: TGTGCCAGCAGCCAAGGGAGAGGTAATAAGAACGAGCAGTACTTC. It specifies CASSQGRGNKNEQYF.

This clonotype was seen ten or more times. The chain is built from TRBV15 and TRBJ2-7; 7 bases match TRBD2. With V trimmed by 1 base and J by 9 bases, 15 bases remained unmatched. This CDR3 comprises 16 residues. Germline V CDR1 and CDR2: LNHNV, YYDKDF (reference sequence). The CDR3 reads CATSRGLTSSLRGQYF. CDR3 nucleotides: TGTGCCACCAGCAGAGGTCTGACTAGCAGCCTACGAGGGCAGTACTTC.

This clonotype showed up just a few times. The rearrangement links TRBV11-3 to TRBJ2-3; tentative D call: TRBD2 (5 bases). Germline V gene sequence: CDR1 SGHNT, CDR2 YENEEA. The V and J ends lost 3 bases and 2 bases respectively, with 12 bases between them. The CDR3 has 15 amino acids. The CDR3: CASSLDQRNTDTQYF. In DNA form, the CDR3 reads TGTGCCAGCAGCTTGGACCAGCGGAACACAGATACGCAGTATTTT. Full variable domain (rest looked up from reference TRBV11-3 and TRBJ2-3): EAGVVQSPRYKIIEKKQPVAFWCNPISGHNTLYWYLQNLGQGPELLIRYENEEAVDDSQLPKDRFSAERLKGVDSTLKIQPAELGDSAVYLCASSLDQRNTDTQYFGPGTRLTVL.

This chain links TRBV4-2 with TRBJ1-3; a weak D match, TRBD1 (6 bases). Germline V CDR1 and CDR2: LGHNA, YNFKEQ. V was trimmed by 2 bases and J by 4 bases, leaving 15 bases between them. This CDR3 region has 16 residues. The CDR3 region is CASSQSGPQGGNTIYF. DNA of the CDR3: TGTGCCAGCAGCCAATCTGGGCCTCAGGGGGGAAACACCATATATTTT.

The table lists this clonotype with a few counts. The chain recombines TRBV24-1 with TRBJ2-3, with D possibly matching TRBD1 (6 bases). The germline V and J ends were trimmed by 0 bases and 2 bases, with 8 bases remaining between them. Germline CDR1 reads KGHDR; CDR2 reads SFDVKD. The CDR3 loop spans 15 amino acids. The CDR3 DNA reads TGTGCCACCAGTGATTTGAGGACAGACACAGATACGCAGTATTTT. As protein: CATSDLRTDTDTQYF.

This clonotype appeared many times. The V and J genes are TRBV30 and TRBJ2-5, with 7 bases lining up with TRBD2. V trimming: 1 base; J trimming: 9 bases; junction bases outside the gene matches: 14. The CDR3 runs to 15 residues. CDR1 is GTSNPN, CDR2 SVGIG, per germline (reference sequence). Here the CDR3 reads CAWSGRGSGFGSQYF. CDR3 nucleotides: TGTGCCTGGAGTGGGCGCGGGAGTGGGTTTGGTTCCCAGTACTTC.